This TCR beta chain is drawn from a study of blood T cell repertoires in COVID-19. Study summary: COVID-19 samples collected from the United States, Italy and Spain covered acute and convalescent phases.

Libraries were prepared by immunoSEQ multiplex PCR; TCRdb keeps only in-frame clonotypes and omits some of them. The sample records approximately 210,000 clones, about 91% being singletons. Clinical histories supplied by participants themselves formed the basis of cohort assignment. CDR3 length equals 13 residues. Germline CDR1 SQVTM, CDR2 ANQGSEA. V lost 3 bases, J lost 3 bases, and 10 bases lay in between. The source is a woman aged 50 to 60 with acute COVID-19. This chain uses TRBV29-1 with TRBJ2-3, with D possibly TRBD2 on 5 matching bases. Input material: PBMCs or T cells enriched from blood (not recorded which). CDR3 nucleotide sequence: TGCAGCGTTGATCGAGGGTTTACAGATACGCAGTATTTT. Protein sequence: CSVDRGFTDTQYF.